The 20 T cell receptor beta chains in this list originate from one sample, sequenced in a study of T cell responses to AZD1222 COVID-19 vaccine. Generated by immunoSEQ multiplex PCR, the TCRdb table keeps only in-frame clones and is missing some. This table has roughly 100,000 clones, roughly 91% appearing once. Specimen: peripheral blood, collected on day 0 of AZD1222 vaccination. These receptors all stem from an adult in good health.

CDR3 sequence: CASSSAVAGTYEQYF. CDR3 sequence (DNA): TGTGCCAGCAGCTCCGCGGTAGCGGGTACCTACGAGCAGTACTTC. This chain connects TRBV7-2 to TRBJ2-7; 7 nucleotides agree with TRBD2. The V gene's germline CDR1 is SGHTA and CDR2 FQGNSA. The CDR3 has 15 residues. The V and J ends lost 4 bases and 2 bases, in that order; junction bases with no gene match: 8.

The chain carries TRBV30 and TRBJ2-3, with 8 positions matching TRBD1. V was clipped by 1 base and J by 4 bases; unmatched bases: 4. Germline CDR1 reads GTSNPN; CDR2 reads SVGIG (reference sequence). CDR3 length equals 14 residues. DNA of the CDR3: TGTGCCTGGAGTGGGACAGGGTACTCAGATACGCAGTATTTT. It encodes CAWSGTGYSDTQYF.

The chain recombines TRBV7-3 with TRBJ2-1, with D possibly matching TRBD2 (6 bases). The CDR3 contains 15 residues. With 5 bases removed from V and 10 bases from J, the gap between germline ends came to 21 bases. Germline loops: CDR1 SGHTA, CDR2 FQGTGA. The CDR3, as DNA: TGTGCCAGCAGCCCCCATGCGGGGCAAAACCGGGAGCAGTTCTTC. It codes for CASSPHAGQNREQFF.

The chain employs TRBV9 and TRBJ2-7, with D possibly called TRBD1 or TRBD2 (5 bases each). Germline CDR1 is SGDLS and CDR2 is YYNGEE. The CDR3 has 15 residues. V lost 7 bases and J lost 0, with 17 bases in between. This chain's CDR3 is CASGPRGARSYEQYF. CDR3 coding DNA: TGTGCCAGCGGACCCAGAGGGGCGCGCTCCTACGAGCAGTACTTC.

The gene calls are TRBV25-1 and TRBJ2-7; D remains unclear. Trimming took off 4 bases at V and 3 bases at J, with 4 bases between the two ends. This CDR3 has 11 residues. From germline, CDR1 is MGHDK and CDR2 SYGVNS. CDR3 sequence (DNA): TGTGCCAGCAGTGGATACTACGAGCAGTACTTC. This codes for CASSGYYEQYF.

This clone appeared a few times. The chain couples TRBV12-3 or TRBV12-4 to TRBJ1-2, with D unclear. The V end lost 5 bases, the J end lost 2 bases, and 9 bases lay between the germline ends. The CDR3 is made up of 13 amino acids. The CDR3 DNA reads TGTGCCAGCAGTAGCCATAAAAACTATGGCTACACCTTC. It codes for CASSSHKNYGYTF.

The chain has TRBV7-3 and TRBJ2-1, with D uncertain. The CDR3 covers 14 residues. The germline gives CDR1 SGHTA, CDR2 FQGTGA. V was cut by 3 bases and J by 6 bases, with 12 bases left in between. The CDR3 DNA sequence: TGTGCCAGCAGCTTGGGTAGCTCCGGCAATGAGCAGTTCTTC. This gives the protein CASSLGSSGNEQFF.

The V and J genes are TRBV29-1 and TRBJ2-3; the match to TRBD1 covers 7 bases. Trimming took 7 bases from V and 0 from J; bases not matched to a gene: 13. The CDR3 totals 16 residues. Germline V gene lookup returns CDR1 SQVTM and CDR2 ANQGSEA. The CDR3 protein is CSARTTGPRSTDTQYF. The CDR3 nucleotides read TGCAGCGCCAGAACGACAGGGCCACGAAGCACAGATACGCAGTATTTT.

The chain uses TRBV28 and TRBJ1-3; tentative D call: TRBD1 (5 bases). Trimming stripped 6 bases from V and 0 bases from J, with 12 bases between. CDR1 and CDR2 from the germline V gene are MDHEN and SYDVKM. CDR3 length equals 15 residues. CDR3 protein: CASRGGDLSGNTIYF. Here the CDR3 DNA reads TGTGCCAGCAGAGGAGGGGACCTCTCTGGAAACACCATATATTTT.

V usage is TRBV28 and J usage is TRBJ1-1; D remains ambiguous. The ends were cut back, 5 bases at V and 4 bases at J, with 5 bases in the middle. CDR3 length equals 11 residues. Germline V gene sequence: CDR1 MDHEN, CDR2 SYDVKM. The CDR3 DNA reads TGTGCCAGCAGTCGGCTCACTGAAGCTTTCTTT. It encodes CASSRLTEAFF. Full variable domain (missing parts from reference TRBV28 and TRBJ1-1): DVKVTQSSRYLVKRTGEKVFLECVQDMDHENMFWYRQDPGLGLRLIYFSYDVKMKEKGDIPEGYSVSREKKERFSLILESASTNQTSMYLCASSRLTEAFFGQGTRLTVV.

The chain carries TRBV3-1 (or the pseudogene TRBV3-2) and TRBJ1-1, with D hard to call. V was pared by 3 bases and J by 3 bases, with 11 bases between. CDR3 length: 14 amino acids. Germline V CDR1 and CDR2: LGHDT, YNNKEL (reference sequence). Written as DNA, the CDR3 is TGTGCCAGCAGCCAGGCCTTAAGTGACACTGAAGCTTTCTTT. Translated: CASSQALSDTEAFF.

CDR3 loop: CASREPGGRSEKLFF. CDR3 nucleotide sequence: TGTGCCAGCAGAGAGCCAGGGGGCCGTAGTGAAAAACTGTTTTTT. This rearrangement joins TRBV2 to TRBJ1-4, with TRBD1 matching over 8 bases. From germline, CDR1 is SNHLY and CDR2 FYNNEI. This CDR3 has 15 amino acids. Germline trimming cut 6 bases from V and 7 bases from J; bases unmatched to any gene: 10. Full variable domain (rest looked up from reference TRBV2 and TRBJ1-4): EPEVTQTPSHQVTQMGQEVILRCVPISNHLYFYWYRQILGQKVEFLVSFYNNEISEKSEIFDDQFSVERPDGSNFTLKIRSTKLEDSAMYFCASREPGGRSEKLFFGSGTQLSVL.

The chain recombines TRBV4-2 with TRBJ2-7, with 8 bases aligning to TRBD1. In germline, CDR1 is LGHNA, CDR2 YNFKEQ. Unmatched junction bases numbered 6, after V lost 5 bases and J lost 3 bases. The CDR3 consists of 14 residues. The CDR3 DNA is TGTGCCAGCAGCTTCCCCGGGACAGGCTACGAGCAGTACTTC. This sequence encodes CASSFPGTGYEQYF.

This sequence joins TRBV6-5 and TRBJ1-4; D is unresolved. There are 14 residues in the CDR3. The V and J ends lost 4 bases and 4 bases respectively, with 10 bases between them. The germline CDR1 and CDR2 sequences are MNHEY and SVGAGI. The CDR3 is CASSLGRINEKLFF. The CDR3 DNA follows: TGTGCCAGCAGTTTAGGACGGATTAATGAAAAACTGTTTTTT.

The chain has TRBV30 and TRBJ2-5; either TRBD1 or TRBD2 may supply D (7 bases each). Trimming removed 2 bases from V and 7 bases from J, with 17 bases in between. Germline CDR1 is GTSNPN and CDR2 is SVGIG (reference sequence). The CDR3 runs to 14 residues. DNA for the CDR3: TGTGCCTGGAGTTTCCAGTCAGGGGGGGGGACCCAGTACTTC. It specifies CAWSFQSGGGTQYF.

This rearrangement joins TRBV10-3 to TRBJ1-5; 7 positions agree with TRBD1. CDR3 length: 18 residues. The V and J ends lost 3 bases and 1 base, in that order; junction bases with no gene match: 12. In germline, CDR1 is ENHRY, CDR2 SYGVKD. CDR3 DNA: TGTGCCATCAGTGAAAATGAGGGGGCTAGGAAGAGCAATCAGCCCCAGCATTTT. It translates to CAISENEGARKSNQPQHF.

On this clone itself: The germline gene is not matched at one end of the junction; a read error may be the cause. V is TRBV2 and J is TRBJ2-5; 8 bases line up with TRBD2. The CDR3 has 14 amino acids. Looked up from germline, CDR1 is SNHLY and CDR2 is FYNNEI. DNA for the CDR3: TGTGCCAGCAGCGGGACTAGGCCCCAAAAGACCCAGTACTTC. Protein sequence: CASSGTRPQKTQYF.

This clone was counted a single time. The rearrangement links TRBV9 to TRBJ2-3, with 11 bases identical to TRBD2. Losses at the gene ends were 6 bases for V and 1 base for J; bases not matched to a gene: 7. The length of the CDR3 is 16 residues. Germline loops: CDR1 SGDLS, CDR2 YYNGEE. The CDR3 bases are TGTGCCAGCACGAGGACTAGCGGGTATGGCACAGATACGCAGTATTTT. As protein: CASTRTSGYGTDTQYF.

The chain joins TRBV19 to TRBJ1-1; D is undetermined. The CDR3 has 12 residues. The germline V gene has CDR1 LNHDA and CDR2 SQIVND (reference sequence). Trimming took off 6 bases at V and 7 bases at J, with 12 bases between the two ends. CDR3 nucleotide sequence: TGTGCCAGTAGAGCCGAGGGAATTGAAGCTTTCTTT. Encoded protein: CASRAEGIEAFF.

The chain joins TRBV30 to TRBJ1-2; no firm D call. V dropped 2 bases and J dropped 2 bases, with 9 bases sitting between them. This CDR3 is built from 13 residues. From germline, CDR1 is GTSNPN and CDR2 SVGIG (reference sequence). CDR3 nucleotides: TGTGCCTGGAGTCTAGGTTGGAACTATGGCTACACCTTC. It yields the protein CAWSLGWNYGYTF.